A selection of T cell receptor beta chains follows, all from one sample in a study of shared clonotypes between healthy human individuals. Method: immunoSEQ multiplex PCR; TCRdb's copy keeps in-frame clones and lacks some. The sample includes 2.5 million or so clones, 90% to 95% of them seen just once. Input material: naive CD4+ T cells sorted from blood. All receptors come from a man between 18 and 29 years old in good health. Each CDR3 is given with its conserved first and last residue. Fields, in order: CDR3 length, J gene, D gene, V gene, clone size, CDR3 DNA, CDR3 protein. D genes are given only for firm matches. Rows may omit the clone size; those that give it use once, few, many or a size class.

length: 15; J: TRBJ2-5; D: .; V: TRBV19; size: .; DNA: TGTGCCAGTAGTATAGCGGGCAGTCTTCAAGAGACCCAGTACTTC; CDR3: CASSIAGSLQETQYF
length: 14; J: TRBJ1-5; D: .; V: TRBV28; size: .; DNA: TGTGCCAGCAGTTTGAGGGGGAACGATCAGCCCCAGCATTTT; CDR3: CASSLRGNDQPQHF
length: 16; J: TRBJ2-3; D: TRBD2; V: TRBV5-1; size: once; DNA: TGCGCCAGCAGCTTGGACTCTAGCGGGAGGGCAGATACGCAGTATTTT; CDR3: CASSLDSSGRADTQYF
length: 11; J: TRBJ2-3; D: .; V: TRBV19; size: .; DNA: TGTGCCAGTAGAGGAGGGGATACGCAGTATTTT; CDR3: CASRGGDTQYF
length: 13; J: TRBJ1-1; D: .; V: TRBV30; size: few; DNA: TGTGCCTGGAGTGTAGGGGGGTGGACTGAAGCTTTCTTT; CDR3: CAWSVGGWTEAFF
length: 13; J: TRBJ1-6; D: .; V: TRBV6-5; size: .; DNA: TGTGCCAGCAGTTACTGGGATAATTCACCCCTCCACTTT; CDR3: CASSYWDNSPLHF
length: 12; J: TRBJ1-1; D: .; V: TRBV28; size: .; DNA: TGTGCCACCCACCGCCCGGGCACTGAAGCTTTCTTT; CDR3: CATHRPGTEAFF
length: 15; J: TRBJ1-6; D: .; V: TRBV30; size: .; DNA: TGTGCCTGGGACCCAGGGTATGGGACTAATTCACCCCTCCACTTT; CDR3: CAWDPGYGTNSPLHF
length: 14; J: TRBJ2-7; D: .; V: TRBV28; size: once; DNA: TGTGCCAGCAGCCGAGGTGGGGGGGCAAGGGAGAAGTACTTC; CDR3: CASSRGGGAREKYF
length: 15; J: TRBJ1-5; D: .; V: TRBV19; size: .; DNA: TGTGCCAGTAAAACAGGGACCAATAGCAATCAGCCCCAGCATTTT; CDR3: CASKTGTNSNQPQHF
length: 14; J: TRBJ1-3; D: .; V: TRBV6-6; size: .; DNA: TGTGCCAGCAGTTACGAGTACTCTGGAAACACCATATATTTT; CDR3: CASSYEYSGNTIYF
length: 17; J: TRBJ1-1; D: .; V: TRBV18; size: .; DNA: TGTGCCAGCTCAAGAATAGCCGGGACTGATCCGAACACTGAAGCTTTCTTT; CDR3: CASSRIAGTDPNTEAFF
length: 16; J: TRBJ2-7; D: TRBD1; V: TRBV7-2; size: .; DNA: TGTGCCAGCAGCCAAGTACGGGGACAGGGAACCTACGAGCAGTACTTC; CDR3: CASSQVRGQGTYEQYF
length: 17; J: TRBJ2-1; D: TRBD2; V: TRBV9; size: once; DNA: TGTGCCAGCAGCCGAGCCTCACTAGCGGGAGCCCCCAATGAGCAGTTCTTC; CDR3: CASSRASLAGAPNEQFF
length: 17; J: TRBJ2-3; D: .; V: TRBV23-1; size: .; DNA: TGCGCCAGCAGTCATCCTACTTCGGACGGAAGAGGGGATACGCAGTATTTT; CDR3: CASSHPTSDGRGDTQYF
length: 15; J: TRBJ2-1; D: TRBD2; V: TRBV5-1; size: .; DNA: TGCGCCAGCAGCTTGGTACGGGAGGGATACAATGAGCAGTTCTTC; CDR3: CASSLVREGYNEQFF
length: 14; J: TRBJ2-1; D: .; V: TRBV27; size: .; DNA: TGTGCCAGCAGTTTAAGGGGGTGGGCCCAGGAGCAGTTCTTC; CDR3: CASSLRGWAQEQFF
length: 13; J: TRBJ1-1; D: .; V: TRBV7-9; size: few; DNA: TGTGCCAGCAGCTTTGGCTTAGAGTCTGAAGCTTTCTTT; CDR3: CASSFGLESEAFF
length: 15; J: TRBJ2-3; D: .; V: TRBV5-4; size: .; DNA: TGTGCCAGCACCGATGGGGGTGGTAGCACAGATACGCAGTATTTT; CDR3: CASTDGGGSTDTQYF
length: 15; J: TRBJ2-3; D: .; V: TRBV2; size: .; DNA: TGTGCCAGCAACACTCCTACGGCAGGTACAGATACGCAGTATTTT; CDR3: CASNTPTAGTDTQYF
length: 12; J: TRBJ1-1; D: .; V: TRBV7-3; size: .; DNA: TGTGCCAGCAGCCCCGGGCCCGGCTCGGCTTTCTTT; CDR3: CASSPGPGSAFF
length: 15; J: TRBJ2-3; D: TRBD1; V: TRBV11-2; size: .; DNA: TGTGCCAGCAGCTTTGGGGCAGGGGGTCCAGATACGCAGTATTTT; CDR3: CASSFGAGGPDTQYF
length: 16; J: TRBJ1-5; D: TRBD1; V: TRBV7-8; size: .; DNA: TGTGCCAGCAGCTTAATAGGCGGACAGGGAGGACAGCCCCAGCATTTT; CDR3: CASSLIGGQGGQPQHF
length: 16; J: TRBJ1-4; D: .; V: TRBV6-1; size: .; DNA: TGTGCCAGCAGTGAAGGAGGAGGACCAGCAAATGAAAAACTGTTTTTT; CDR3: CASSEGGGPANEKLFF
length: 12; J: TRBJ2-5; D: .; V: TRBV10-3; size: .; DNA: TGTGCCATTAGCCCACAGCAAGAGACCCAGTACTTC; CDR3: CAISPQQETQYF
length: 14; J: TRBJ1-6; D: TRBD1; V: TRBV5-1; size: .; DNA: TGCGCCAGCAGCTTCGACAGGGACAATTCACCCCTCCACTTT; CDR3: CASSFDRDNSPLHF
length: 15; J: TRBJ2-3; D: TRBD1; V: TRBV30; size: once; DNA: TGTGCCTGGAGTACAGGGGGCTTTGGCACAGATACGCAGTATTTT; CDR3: CAWSTGGFGTDTQYF
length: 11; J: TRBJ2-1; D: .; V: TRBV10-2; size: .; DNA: TGCGCCAGCAGTGAAGGCAATGAGCAGTTCTTC; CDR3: CASSEGNEQFF
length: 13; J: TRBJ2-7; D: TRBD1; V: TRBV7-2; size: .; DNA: TGTGCCAGCAGCTTAGGCAGGGGGCGCGAGCAGTACTTC; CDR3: CASSLGRGREQYF
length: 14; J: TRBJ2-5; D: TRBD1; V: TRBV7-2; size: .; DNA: TGTGCCAGCAGCTTACAGGGGGCTATAGAGACCCAGTACTTC; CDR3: CASSLQGAIETQYF
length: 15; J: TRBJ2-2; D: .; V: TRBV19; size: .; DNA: TGTGCCAGTAGTATAGTAACAGGGTCTGCCGGGGAGCTGTTTTTT; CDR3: CASSIVTGSAGELFF
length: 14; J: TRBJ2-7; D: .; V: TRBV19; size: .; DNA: TGTGCCAGTATGAGGGCCGACCCTAGGTACGAGCAGTACTTC; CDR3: CASMRADPRYEQYF
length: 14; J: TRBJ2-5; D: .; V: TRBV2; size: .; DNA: TGTGCCAGCAGTGAACAGGCGGGGCAAGAGACCCAGTACTTC; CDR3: CASSEQAGQETQYF